These 21 T cell receptor beta chains share one sample of origin, sequenced in a study of cytomegalovirus exposure and HLA in healthy donors. The PCR was carried out with 60 Vbeta primers and 13 Jbeta primers. Sequencing was performed with immunoSEQ multiplex PCR; in TCRdb, only in-frame clones are kept and a portion is missing. Of 120,000 or so clones detected, 76% appear once; the ten largest clones hold 13%. Specimen: PBMCs. The receptor source for this set is a young man in good health and CMV-seropositive.

In this sample, this clone turned up a few times. The chain combines TRBV19 with TRBJ1-5; D ambiguous. V shed 9 bases and J shed 5 bases, with 14 bases lying between them. The CDR3 is 13 residues long. Germline CDR1 is LNHDA and CDR2 is SQIVND (reference sequence). CDR3 DNA: TGTGCCAGCGGTACTTTTGGAGATCAGCCCCAGCATTTT. This codes for CASGTFGDQPQHF. Filled out from reference TRBV19 and TRBJ1-5, the complete variable domain reads DGGITQSPKYLFRKEGQNVTLSCEQNLNHDAMYWYRQDPGQGLRLIYYSQIVNDFQKGDIAEGYSVSREKKESFPLTVTSAQKNPTAFYLCASGTFGDQPQHFGDGTRLSIL.

This clone has more than one count but fewer than ten. The chain recombines TRBV27 with TRBJ2-1; 16 bases fit TRBD2. Germline V gene lookup returns CDR1 MNHEY and CDR2 SMNVEV (reference sequence). CDR3 length: 14 amino acids. The ends lost 5 bases at V and 10 bases at J; junction bases unmatched: 2. The CDR3 DNA is TGTGCCAGCAGTCCGGGACTAGCGGGGGGGGAGCAGTTCTTC. This encodes CASSPGLAGGEQFF.

The rearrangement joins TRBV5-1 to TRBJ2-7; 10 nucleotides match TRBD1. Trimming took 6 bases from V and 0 from J; bases not matched to a gene: 3. The germline V gene encodes CDR1 SGHRS and CDR2 YFSETQ. The CDR3 sequence is 14 residues long. Here the CDR3 reads CASIGTGDSYEQYF. For the CDR3, the DNA is TGCGCCAGCATAGGGACAGGGGACTCCTACGAGCAGTACTTC.

This chain joins TRBV14 and TRBJ2-1; 8 bases are shared with TRBD2. V lost 0 bases and J lost 8; bases outside the gene matches: 3. This CDR3 is built from 14 residues. Per the germline V gene, CDR1 is SGHDN and CDR2 is FVKESK. CDR3 DNA sequence: TGTGCCAGCAGCCAAGATACGGGGGGGCATGAGCAGTTCTTC. As protein: CASSQDTGGHEQFF.

The chain employs TRBV15 and TRBJ1-5; 7 positions agree with TRBD1. The V segment lost 1 base and the J segment 2 bases; nucleotides outside the gene matches: 2. CDR3 size: 15 residues. Germline V gene sequence: CDR1 LNHNV, CDR2 YYDKDF (reference sequence). The CDR3 is CATSRARGRNQPQHF. The CDR3 region has the DNA TGTGCCACCAGCAGAGCGAGGGGGCGCAATCAGCCCCAGCATTTT.

The rearrangement links TRBV5-4 to TRBJ2-2; TRBD2 agrees at 14 bases. Per germline, CDR1 SGHNT and CDR2 YYREEE (reference sequence). V dropped 4 bases and J dropped 9; count of bases not matched to a gene: 11. The CDR3 is made up of 17 amino acids. For the CDR3, the DNA is TGTGCCAGCAGCCCGGGGACTAGCGGGGGTCCATCGAGGGAGCTGTTTTTT. Translating it yields CASSPGTSGGPSRELFF.

The rearrangement uses TRBV28 and TRBJ1-2; D might be TRBD1 (6 bases). Germline assignment: CDR1 MDHEN and CDR2 SYDVKM. The CDR3 is 15 amino acids. DNA for the CDR3: TGTGGCACACTAGGGGCGCAGGGGATAAACTATGGCTACACCTTC. Protein: CGTLGAQGINYGYTF.

This rearrangement joins TRBV11-3 to TRBJ2-1; possible D gene TRBD2, 6 bases. The CDR3 runs 14 residues. V shed 5 bases and J shed 4 bases, with 12 bases lying between them. Germline V gene lookup returns CDR1 SGHNT and CDR2 YENEEA. CDR3 bases: TGTGCCAGCAGCGGGCGGGACTTTTACAATGAGCAGTTCTTC. Residues: CASSGRDFYNEQFF.

This clone was seen more than once but under ten times. This rearrangement joins TRBV25-1 to TRBJ1-6; 7 bases align to TRBD1. Germline CDR1 and CDR2: MGHDK and SYGVNS. V lost 5 bases and J lost 7; bases outside the gene matches: 5. CDR3 length: 14 amino acids. The CDR3 sequence is CASSPDRDNSPLHF. Written as DNA, the CDR3 is TGTGCCAGCAGTCCCGACAGGGACAATTCACCCCTCCACTTT.

This clone was counted only a few times. The genes are TRBV6-5 and TRBJ2-2; 7 positions agree with TRBD1. Trimming removed 6 bases from V and 4 bases from J; junction bases left unmatched: 8. CDR1 is MNHEY, CDR2 SVGAGI, per germline. The CDR3 is 15 residues long. CDR3: CASRKSNRGTGELFF. The CDR3 DNA reads TGTGCCAGCAGGAAGTCAAACAGGGGCACCGGGGAGCTGTTTTTT.

V is TRBV6-1 and J is TRBJ1-2; 8 bases are a match to TRBD1. The CDR3 is 14 amino acids. J gave up 7 bases and V 5 bases, and 9 bases lay outside the gene matches. Germline CDR1 MNHNS, CDR2 SASEGT. CDR3 sequence reads: CASSKDRANGGYTF. CDR3 DNA: TGTGCCAGCAGTAAGGACAGGGCCAACGGTGGCTACACCTTC.

This chain links TRBV29-1 with TRBJ2-7; 8 nucleotides match TRBD1. Unmatched junction bases numbered 8, after V lost 0 bases and J lost 4 bases. The CDR3 is 15 amino acids. Germline CDR1 is SQVTM and CDR2 is ANQGSEA. The CDR3 bases are TGCAGCGTTGAAGATGGGGGAACAGGGGGATACGAGCAGTACTTC. Translating it yields CSVEDGGTGGYEQYF.

This clone has more than one count but fewer than ten. This chain uses TRBV23-1 with TRBJ2-5; 7 bases are shared with TRBD2. TRBV23-1 is flagged as an ORF with uncertain function. The CDR3 is made up of 16 amino acids. With V trimmed by 4 bases and J by 7 bases, 15 bases remained unmatched. This CDR3 is CASSRFPGLLSGTQYF. CDR3 bases: TGCGCCAGCAGTCGTTTTCCGGGACTACTTTCGGGGACCCAGTACTTC.

The chain is built from TRBV28 and TRBJ1-4, with D possibly TRBD1 on 5 matching bases. The V end was cut by 4 bases, the J end by 8 bases, with 17 bases between. CDR1 is MDHEN, CDR2 SYDVKM, per germline. This CDR3 region has 15 residues. The CDR3 reads CASSSLGGGGEKLFF. The DNA of the CDR3 is TGTGCCAGCAGTTCCCTGGGGGGGGGAGGGGAAAAACTGTTTTTT.

The V gene is TRBV7-2, the J gene TRBJ2-7; D not resolved. V lost 1 base and J lost 2, with 9 bases in between. The CDR3 length is 14 residues. Germline V CDR1 and CDR2: SGHTA, FQGNSA. The CDR3 DNA reads as TGTGCCAGCAGCTTAGGCGGCCGTACCTACGAGCAGTACTTC. Its translation: CASSLGGRTYEQYF.

The CDR3 nucleotides read TGTGCCAGCAGCTTCTGGACAGGGGGGTACGAGCAGTACTTC. Protein sequence: CASSFWTGGYEQYF. The gene calls are TRBV7-2 and TRBJ2-7; 10 nucleotides agree with TRBD1. V lost 3 bases and J lost 4; bases outside the gene matches: 3. Germline V gives CDR1 SGHTA, CDR2 FQGNSA. The CDR3 is 14 residues long.

The chain links TRBV11-2 to TRBJ2-7; 8 nucleotides agree with TRBD2. V lost 2 bases, J lost 6 bases, and 6 bases stayed unmatched. CDR1 SGHAT and CDR2 FQNNGV come from the germline V gene. This CDR3 is built from 14 residues. The CDR3 reads CASSLLRGAGEQYF. For the CDR3, the DNA is TGTGCCAGCAGCTTACTGCGGGGGGCCGGCGAGCAGTACTTC.

The chain has TRBV27 and TRBJ2-2, with D perhaps TRBD1 (5 bases). The V gene lost 0 bases and the J gene lost 3 bases, with 8 bases spanning the gap. CDR3 length: 15 amino acids. CDR1 is MNHEY and CDR2 is SMNVEV in the germline V gene (reference sequence). This CDR3 reads CASSLSAGYTGELFF. CDR3 in DNA: TGTGCCAGCAGTTTATCCGCAGGGTACACCGGGGAGCTGTTTTTT.

V gene TRBV7-2 combines with J gene TRBJ2-2, with 8 bases that match TRBD1. CDR1 is SGHTA, CDR2 FQGNSA, per germline. This CDR3 is built from 16 residues. Trimming cost V 0 bases and J 1 base; bases outside gene matches: 1. In nucleotides, the CDR3 is TGTGCCAGCAGCTTAGCCGGGACAGGGAACACCGGGGAGCTGTTTTTT. Amino acid sequence: CASSLAGTGNTGELFF. The full variable domain, its missing parts supplied by reference TRBV7-2 and TRBJ2-2, is GAGVSQSPSNKVTEKGKDVELRCDPISGHTALYWYRQSLGQGLEFLIYFQGNSAPDKSGLPSDRFSAERTGGSVSTLTIQRTQQEDSAVYLCASSLAGTGNTGELFFGEGSRLTVL.

J is TRBJ2-3 and V is TRBV28; 8 bases are shared with TRBD1. The CDR3 is 14 residues long. Germline assignment: CDR1 MDHEN and CDR2 SYDVKM. V dropped 7 bases and J dropped 6; count of bases not matched to a gene: 9. CDR3 nucleotides: TGTGCCAGCAATCCGGACAGGGCTGGTGATACGCAGTATTTT. This codes for CASNPDRAGDTQYF.

The sample holds a few counts of this clone. The chain couples TRBV9 to TRBJ2-4; 8 bases are a match to TRBD1. CDR1 is SGDLS, CDR2 YYNGEE, per germline. The CDR3 sequence is 14 residues long. V lost 4 bases to trimming and J lost 3 bases; unmatched junction nucleotides: 3. The CDR3 DNA sequence: TGTGCCAGCAGCCCACAGGGGGGCAAAAACATTCAGTACTTC. Residues: CASSPQGGKNIQYF.